The TCR beta chain under discussion was sequenced for a study of T cell changes during pregnancy in multiple sclerosis. Per germline, CDR1 SGHTA and CDR2 FQGNSA. This CDR3 region has 13 residues. Trimming took off 3 bases at V and 7 bases at J, with 10 bases between the two ends. Sequencing used immunoSEQ multiplex PCR; TCRdb keeps in-frame clones, though not all of them. The repertoire holds tens of thousands of clones, with around 90% as singletons. Source: peripheral blood, taken in the second trimester of pregnancy. This TCR came from a female donor with multiple sclerosis, enrolled in a pregnancy study. This rearrangement joins TRBV7-2 to TRBJ1-5; D might be TRBD1 (6 bases). The CDR3 DNA reads as TGTGCCAGCAGCTTTAAGGGGGACCAGCCCCAGCATTTT. Its protein is CASSFKGDQPQHF.